These 8 T cell receptor beta chains share one sample of origin, sequenced in a study of blood T cells in healthy people across ages (dated by TCRdb to 2013 to 2016). The library was prepared using 5' RACE. Sequencing used an Illumina HiSeq 2500. The second PCR ran for about 6 to 12 cycles and used a J-beta primer mix along with a sample-barcoded 5' primer. TCRdb trimmed public reads at Q25 via fastp, called clones via MiXCR and kept in-frame beta chains. Rows with a matching CDR3 protein are joined into one entry that keeps the most common DNA and genes. Here the sample has some 900,000 distinct CDR3 sequences; approximately 49% occur a single time. The ten biggest clones cover over 10% of the sample. Material for sequencing was blood. These receptor sequences come from a young man in good health.

The V gene is TRBV7-2, the J gene TRBJ2-7; 8 bases align to TRBD1. Germline CDR1 is SGHTA and CDR2 is FQGNSA. The V segment lost 1 base and the J segment 1 base; nucleotides outside the gene matches: 6. The CDR3 extends over 16 amino acids. The chain's CDR3 is CASSLVQGQASYEQYF. CDR3 in DNA: TGTGCCAGCAGCTTAGTTCAGGGACAGGCGTCCTACGAGCAGTACTTC. Full variable domain (remainder filled in from reference TRBV7-2 and TRBJ2-7): GAGVSQSPSNKVTEKGKDVELRCDPISGHTALYWYRQSLGQGLEFLIYFQGNSAPDKSGLPSDRFSAERTGGSVSTLTIQRTQQEDSAVYLCASSLVQGQASYEQYFGPGTRLTVT.

The genes are TRBV29-1 and TRBJ2-1; 7 bases match TRBD1. TRBJ2-7 matches the DNA end more closely, so the J call is doubtful. CDR3 length equals 15 residues. Per the germline V gene, CDR1 is SQVTM and CDR2 is ANQGSEA. Written as DNA, the CDR3 is TGCAGCGTTGAAAAGGGGGCAGGGGCCTACAATGAGCAGTACTTC. Its protein is CSVEKGAGAYNEQYF.

CDR3 bases: TGCAGTGCTACCACAGGGTTCCAGGGCGAGCAGTACTTC. This translates into CSATTGFQGEQYF. The V gene is TRBV20-1, the J gene TRBJ2-7; weak D call: TRBD1 (6 bases). Per the germline V gene, CDR1 is DFQATT and CDR2 is SNEGSKA (reference sequence). CDR3 length: 13 residues. The V gene lost 4 bases and the J gene lost 6 bases, with 16 bases spanning the gap.

For this clonotype: The junction differs from germline at one of its ends, possibly a read error. The J gene is TRBJ1-1, the V gene TRBV30; D uncertain. The V gene's germline CDR1 is GTSNPN and CDR2 SVGIG (reference sequence). The CDR3 consists of 11 residues. CDR3 in DNA: TGTGCCGGGAGTCCCTACACTGAAGCTTTCTTT. Protein sequence: CAGSPYTEAFF.

This clonotype was seen a few times. The chain recombines TRBV20-1 with TRBJ2-1; D gene ambiguous. The germline gives CDR1 DFQATT, CDR2 SNEGSKA (reference sequence). The CDR3 spans 13 residues. The germline V and J ends were trimmed by 8 bases and 5 bases, with 16 bases remaining between them. The CDR3 region is CSPIGRRNNEQFF. CDR3 nucleotides: TGCAGTCCGATAGGCCGGCGGAACAATGAGCAGTTCTTC.

V gene TRBV7-9 combines with J gene TRBJ2-1; D uncertain. Per the germline V gene, CDR1 is SEHNR and CDR2 is FQNEAQ (reference sequence). V lost 5 bases, J lost 4 bases, and 12 bases lay in between. The CDR3 runs to 14 residues. CDR3 protein: CASSKSTGYNEQFF. In DNA, the CDR3 is TGTGCCAGCAGCAAATCGACCGGTTACAATGAGCAGTTCTTC.

The chain combines TRBV6-1 with TRBJ1-5; TRBD1 matches at 9 bases. With 3 bases clipped from V and 5 bases from J, the junction kept 11 bases outside the gene matches. The germline CDR1 and CDR2 sequences are MNHNS and SASEGT. CDR3 size: 17 residues. Here the CDR3 DNA reads TGTGCCAGCAGTGACTTAGGTTCCGGGACAGGGTATCAGCCCCAGCATTTT. It yields the protein CASSDLGSGTGYQPQHF.

With respect to this clonotype: This may be a read error: a much more frequent sequence differs by one nucleotide. The J gene is TRBJ2-4, the V gene TRBV6-2 or TRBV6-3; D is possibly TRBD1 (5 bases). The J call may be faulty, since TRBJ2-7 better matches the DNA end. This CDR3 region has 14 residues. Germline CDR1 MNHEY, CDR2 SVGEGT. CDR3 amino acids: CASNSRQLSYEQYF. The CDR3 bases are TGTGCCAGCAACAGCCGACAGCTATCCTACGAGCAGTACTTC.